A selection of T cell receptor beta chains follows, all from one sample in a study of blood T cells in healthy people across ages. MiXCR, run by TCRdb on the 5' RACE reads, gives a single entry per CDR3 protein. Of hundreds of thousands of distinct CDR3 sequences in the sample, roughly three fifths were seen once. Sequenced material: blood. Source of these receptors: a man aged 40-50 years in good health. CDR3s include the opening cysteine and the closing phenylalanine or tryptophan. Each record gives: J gene, clone size, D gene, V gene, CDR3 protein. A D gene is named only where the DNA matches it firmly. The size entry is marked missing in some rows and otherwise reads once, few, many or a size class.

TRBJ2-7	NA	NA	TRBV7-2	CASSKTGYNEQYF
TRBJ2-7	NA	TRBD1	TRBV5-5	CASSSRDRDPLRYEQYF
TRBJ1-1	NA	NA	TRBV29-1	CSVGWVNTEAFF
NA	NA	NA	TRBV5-1	CASSLGDTSSYNEQYF
TRBJ2-5	NA	TRBD2	TRBV28	CASSATSAQETQYF
TRBJ2-1	NA	TRBD2	TRBV20-1	CSASGGADDNEQFF
TRBJ2-7	NA	NA	TRBV21-1	CASSKGGRSVHEQYF
TRBJ2-4	few	NA	TRBV10-3	CAISDSPIAKNIQYF
TRBJ2-5	NA	NA	TRBV24-1	CATQDTSQETQYF
TRBJ1-2	NA	TRBD1	TRBV7-2	CASSSGGQVYGYTF
TRBJ1-2	NA	NA	TRBV28	CASSLSYSVVYGYTF
TRBJ2-7	NA	TRBD2	TRBV6-1	CASSPSGSFSYEQYF
TRBJ2-1	NA	TRBD1	TRBV10-3	CATHATGQGNNEQFF
TRBJ2-3	NA	TRBD2	TRBV4-2	CASSYLSAGAMTDTQYF
TRBJ1-2	many	NA	TRBV28	CASSLTARGYTF
TRBJ2-6	NA	TRBD1	TRBV25-1	CASTGGKGTGANVLTF
TRBJ1-4	NA	TRBD1	TRBV28	CASSRTGGGEKLFF
TRBJ2-7	NA	TRBD1	TRBV29-1	CSVDTRQGTSGYEQYF
NA	NA	TRBD2	TRBV20-1	CSAYPLAGTYNEQYF
TRBJ1-2	NA	NA	TRBV9	CASSVEGHHYGYTF
TRBJ1-2	NA	TRBD1	TRBV6-2/TRBV6-3	CASSDPGQSNYGYTF
NA	NA	TRBD1	TRBV7-2	CASSSTQGVDEQYF
TRBJ2-3	NA	NA	TRBV12-5	CASGPSGSNTQYF